A selection of T cell receptor beta chains follows, all from one sample in a study of shared clonotypes between healthy human individuals. Some clones are missing from TCRdb's copy, which holds only in-frame ones; the method was immunoSEQ multiplex PCR. The sample lists approximately 500,000 clones; nearly 80% were seen once. The specimen sequenced was PBMCs. The receptor set was obtained from a woman aged 40 to 50 in good health. Some clones in this sample may be carry-over from other donors' samples. The CDR3 runs from the conserved cysteine through the conserved F or W. The D gene is left open where the match is weak. Only part of the rows carry a size: once, few, many, or a class if the clone is expanded.

length: 14; J: TRBJ2-3; D: -; size: -; V: TRBV19; DNA: TGTGCCAGTAGTAGGGGGGACGGGACAGATACGCAGTATTTT; CDR3: CASSRGDGTDTQYF
length: 16; J: TRBJ1-3; D: TRBD1; size: -; V: TRBV4-1; DNA: TGCGCCAGCAGCCGGACAGGGCGCGACTCTGGAAACACCATATATTTT; CDR3: CASSRTGRDSGNTIYF
length: 18; J: TRBJ2-4; D: TRBD1; size: -; V: TRBV2; DNA: TGTGCCAGCAGTGAACAGGCAGGGGGCAGGACTACCTTAAACATTCAGTACTTC; CDR3: CASSEQAGGRTTLNIQYF
length: 18; J: TRBJ2-2; D: TRBD2; size: -; V: TRBV18; DNA: TGTGCCAGCTCACCAGCGCTAGCGGGAGCTGGGGGCACCGGGGAGCTGTTTTTT; CDR3: CASSPALAGAGGTGELFF
length: 13; J: TRBJ2-7; D: -; size: -; V: TRBV5-4; DNA: TGTGCCAGCAGCTGGTCGGGGGACACCGAGCAGTACTTC; CDR3: CASSWSGDTEQYF
length: 14; J: TRBJ1-2; D: -; size: -; V: TRBV6-1; DNA: TGTGCCAGCAGTGAAAGGTCACAGGACCATGGCTACACCTTC; CDR3: CASSERSQDHGYTF
length: 11; J: TRBJ2-1; D: -; size: -; V: TRBV7-8; DNA: TGTGCCAGCGAGGCCTACAATGAGCAGTTCTTC; CDR3: CASEAYNEQFF
length: 17; J: TRBJ1-2; D: -; size: -; V: TRBV7-2; DNA: TGTGCCAGCAGCTTAGCCCTGGGACTTTCACATGACTATGGCTACACCTTC; CDR3: CASSLALGLSHDYGYTF
length: 15; J: TRBJ2-7; D: TRBD2; size: -; V: TRBV11-3; DNA: TGTGCCAGCAGCTTAGCAGGCGGGAGTAGCTACGAGCAGTACTTC; CDR3: CASSLAGGSSYEQYF
length: 14; J: TRBJ2-7; D: -; size: -; V: TRBV18; DNA: TGTGCCAGCTCACCATTCACGGATACCTACGAGCAGTACTTC; CDR3: CASSPFTDTYEQYF
length: 13; J: TRBJ2-5; D: TRBD2; size: many; V: TRBV19; DNA: TGTGCCAGTACGGGACTAGCGGAAGAGACCCAGTACTTC; CDR3: CASTGLAEETQYF
length: 13; J: TRBJ2-7; D: -; size: -; V: TRBV7-8; DNA: TGTGCCAGCAGATCACGGGAGAGCTACGAGCAGTACTTC; CDR3: CASRSRESYEQYF
length: 17; J: TRBJ2-2; D: -; size: -; V: TRBV7-9; DNA: TGTGCCAGCAGCTTAGTGGTTGGCAGGAGCTCCACCGGGGAGCTGTTTTTT; CDR3: CASSLVVGRSSTGELFF
length: 17; J: TRBJ1-4; D: -; size: -; V: TRBV7-9; DNA: TGTGCCAGCAGCTTCGGACGGATAACTGCAACTAATGAAAAACTGTTTTTT; CDR3: CASSFGRITATNEKLFF
length: 15; J: TRBJ1-3; D: -; size: -; V: TRBV14; DNA: TGTGCCAGCAGTGCAGGCATAAGCTCTGGAAACACCATATATTTT; CDR3: CASSAGISSGNTIYF
length: 16; J: TRBJ1-1; D: -; size: few; V: TRBV11-2; DNA: TGTGCCAGCAGCCCCCTCACTGCAGGAAAGTACACTGAAGCTTTCTTT; CDR3: CASSPLTAGKYTEAFF